The clone carrying this TCR beta chain was detected ten times or more. This entry is derived from a study of CD8 T cells in ankylosing spondylitis. Germline V gene data show CDR1 as ENHRY and CDR2 as SYGVKD. Trimming cost V 5 bases and J 4 bases, with 11 bases left between them. The CDR3 spans 13 residues. TCRdb itself ran the 5' RACE reads through MiXCR, one entry per CDR3 protein. The sample has under 200,000 distinct CDR3 sequences, more than 9% seen once. Source material: blood, either unsorted or a sorted T cell fraction (not recorded which). The V gene is TRBV10-3, the J gene TRBJ1-2; a possible D gene is TRBD1 (6 bases). This sequence was found in a male donor with ankylosing spondylitis or in good health (not recorded which). The CDR3 nucleotides read TGTGCCATCAGTCAAGAGGGGGTCTATGGCTACACCTTC. Translation: CAISQEGVYGYTF.